The subject of this entry is one T cell receptor (beta chain). A Seattle source enrolled patients during active infection and followed them longitudinally. These data are taken from a study of blood T cell repertoires in COVID-19. On the study more broadly: Samples taken during acute and convalescent COVID-19 were collected in the United States, Italy and Spain. T cells, B-cell-depleted T cells, or PBMCs supplied cDNA or gDNA.

V was shortened by 5 bases and J by 3 bases, with 14 bases between the two germline ends. Germline assignment: CDR1 SGHTA and CDR2 FQGNSA. The CDR3 runs 14 residues. In the original analysis: Amplification of reference gene primers was used by the study to estimate nucleated cell counts. Method: immunoSEQ multiplex PCR; TCRdb's copy keeps in-frame clones and lacks some. From that table come the V and J calls and clone size; the DNA was used to work out D and trimming. The sample includes 450,000 or so clones, approximately 89% of them seen just once. The sequenced sample consisted of peripheral blood. The rearrangement joins TRBV7-2 to TRBJ2-7, with D perhaps TRBD1 (6 bases). The sequence was collected from a middle-aged woman with COVID-19, enrolled during active disease. The CDR3 is CASSIRQVDYEQYF. The DNA for the CDR3 is TGTGCCAGCAGCATAAGACAGGTGGACTACGAGCAGTACTTC.